The 19 T cell receptor beta chains below come from one sample, sequenced in a study of stem cell transplantation in POMP-related autoinflammatory disease. Profiled with immunoSEQ multiplex PCR; TCRdb holds only in-frame clones, not every one. The table lists some 69,000 clones, approximately 91% of them singletons, with 0.66% in the top ten. The specimen comprised CD4+ T cells from PBMCs, sampled after stem cell transplantation. The receptors derive from a human patient with POMP-related autoinflammation and immune dysregulation (PRAID). Some T cells may trace back to the graft donor.

This chain joins TRBV7-9 and TRBJ2-2; D is uncertain. V shed 3 bases and J shed 2 bases, with 10 bases lying between them. Germline V lookup: CDR1 SEHNR, CDR2 FQNEAQ (reference sequence). This CDR3 spans 15 amino acids. The CDR3 reads CASSFYPANTGELFF. CDR3 DNA sequence: TGTGCCAGCAGCTTCTACCCTGCTAACACCGGGGAGCTGTTTTTT.

The chain couples TRBV12-2 to TRBJ2-4; TRBD2, the table's D call, was not compared with the DNA. TRBV12-2 is a pseudogene segment. This CDR3 is 14 amino acids long. The CDR3 is CASRLSLEGDIQYF. The CDR3 bases are TGTGCAAGTCGCTTATCGTTAGAAGGAGACATTCAGTACTTC.

The chain couples TRBV19 to TRBJ1-2, with D unclear. Per germline, CDR1 LNHDA and CDR2 SQIVND (reference sequence). CDR3 size: 14 residues. V lost 3 bases, J lost 2 bases, and 10 bases lay in between. CDR3 DNA sequence: TGTGCCAGTAGTATTTCCCCCCGAAACTATGGCTACACCTTC. Translation: CASSISPRNYGYTF.

CDR3 sequence: CASSLAGSSNQPQHF. In DNA, the CDR3 is TGTGCCAGCAGCTTAGCAGGGTCTAGCAATCAGCCCCAGCATTTT. This rearrangement joins TRBV7-8 to TRBJ1-5; D call uncertain. The V end was cut by 0 bases, the J end by 0 bases, with 6 bases between. This CDR3 comprises 15 residues. Germline V gene lookup returns CDR1 SGHVS and CDR2 FQNEAQ.

V gene TRBV5-1 combines with J gene TRBJ2-5; D remains unclear. CDR3 length equals 13 residues. Trimming took 4 bases from V and 5 from J, leaving 12 bases between them. Germline V lookup: CDR1 SGHRS, CDR2 YFSETQ. The DNA for the CDR3 is TGCGCCAGCAGCGTTTGGAAAGGGGAGACCCAGTACTTC. Its protein is CASSVWKGETQYF.

The rearrangement uses TRBV6-5 and TRBJ1-1; possible D gene TRBD1, 5 bases. Trimming removed 7 bases from V and 11 bases from J, with 26 bases in between. This CDR3 has 15 residues. Germline CDR1 and CDR2: MNHEY and SVGAGI. CDR3 DNA sequence: TGTGCCAGCACCCTGGGAGGAGGGGCTCCCCAGGAGGCTTTCTTT. It is translated as CASTLGGGAPQEAFF.

The chain carries TRBV6-5 and TRBJ1-6; perhaps TRBD1 as D (5 bases). The germline CDR1 and CDR2 sequences are MNHEY and SVGAGI. V was cut by 5 bases and J by 11 bases, with 19 bases left in between. This CDR3 has 15 residues. The DNA for the CDR3 is TGTGCCAGCAGTAACCGGGACGGAGGGAGGACACCCCTCCACTTT. This sequence encodes CASSNRDGGRTPLHF.

This sequence joins TRBV2 and TRBJ2-1, with D perhaps matching TRBD2 (5 bases). There are 13 residues in the CDR3. Trimming removed 4 bases at V and 9 bases at J, with 13 bases between. The germline CDR1 and CDR2 sequences are SNHLY and FYNNEI. CDR3 loop: CASSVVLRGEQFF. CDR3 sequence (DNA): TGTGCCAGCAGTGTAGTACTACGGGGTGAGCAGTTCTTC.

The chain combines TRBV11-2 with TRBJ2-5, with D possibly being TRBD2 (5 bases). Germline loops: CDR1 SGHAT, CDR2 FQNNGV. Trimming shortened V by 5 bases and J by 1 base, and 8 bases separated the two germline ends. The CDR3 has 13 residues. For the CDR3, the DNA is TGTGCCAGCAGCCACGGACTCCAAGAGACCCAGTACTTC. The encoded protein is CASSHGLQETQYF.

J is TRBJ2-1 and V is TRBV24-1; D call uncertain. The CDR3 extends over 14 amino acids. Trimming took off 3 bases at V and 4 bases at J, with 9 bases between the two ends. Germline values: CDR1 KGHDR, CDR2 SFDVKD. The CDR3 region is CATSDPTLYNEQFF. The CDR3, as DNA: TGTGCCACCAGTGATCCGACCCTATACAATGAGCAGTTCTTC.

The V and J genes are TRBV3-1 (or the pseudogene TRBV3-2) and TRBJ2-2, with D possibly TRBD1 on 6 matching bases. Germline values: CDR1 LGHDT, CDR2 YNNKEL (reference sequence). The V and J ends lost 1 base and 3 bases respectively, with 9 bases between them. CDR3 length: 15 residues. The chain's CDR3 is CASSQVPGDTGELFF. In DNA form, the CDR3 reads TGTGCCAGCAGCCAAGTCCCAGGGGACACCGGGGAGCTGTTTTTT.

As DNA, the CDR3 is TGTGCCAGTAGTATGGTAACCGCAGGAAACACCATATATTTT. It yields the protein CASSMVTAGNTIYF. This chain connects TRBV19 to TRBJ1-3; the D is unclear. The ends were cut back, 3 bases at V and 4 bases at J, with 10 bases in the middle. The germline gives CDR1 LNHDA, CDR2 SQIVND (reference sequence). The CDR3 runs to 14 residues.

This chain uses TRBV6-6 with TRBJ1-4; perhaps TRBD1 as D (5 bases). Looked up from germline, CDR1 is MNHNY and CDR2 is SVGAGI (reference sequence). The CDR3 spans 15 residues. The V gene lost 6 bases and the J gene lost 4 bases, with 15 bases spanning the gap. This CDR3 is CASSRSGPYNEKLFF. CDR3 DNA: TGTGCCAGCAGCCGATCAGGGCCCTATAATGAAAAACTGTTTTTT.

The J gene is TRBJ2-2, the V gene TRBV24-1; perhaps TRBD1 as D (5 bases). In germline, CDR1 is KGHDR, CDR2 SFDVKD. The CDR3 is made up of 15 amino acids. V was shortened by 0 bases and J by 7 bases, with 11 bases between the two germline ends. The CDR3 loop reads CATSDLWQGGGELFF. CDR3 bases: TGTGCCACCAGTGATTTGTGGCAGGGCGGCGGGGAGCTGTTTTTT.

This clone was counted once. The CDR3 loop reads CASSPKSYTGELFF. CDR3 sequence (DNA): TGTGCCAGCAGCCCAAAATCCTACACCGGGGAGCTGTTTTTT. The chain recombines TRBV5-6 with TRBJ2-2, with no clear D. V was clipped by 4 bases and J by 3 bases, with 10 bases between them. The CDR3 is 14 residues long. Germline V lookup: CDR1 SGHDT, CDR2 YYEEEE. Full variable domain (rest looked up from reference TRBV5-6 and TRBJ2-2): DAGVTQSPTHLIKTRGQQVTLRCSPKSGHDTVSWYQQALGQGPQFIFQYYEEEERQRGNFPDRFSGHQFPNYSSELNVNALLLGDSALYLCASSPKSYTGELFFGEGSRLTVL.

The V and J genes are TRBV4-2 and TRBJ1-5; D gene uncertain. There are 14 residues in the CDR3. Trimming stripped 1 base from V and 0 bases from J, with 4 bases between. CDR1 is LGHNA and CDR2 is YNFKEQ in the germline V gene. CDR3 loop: CASSQGLSNQPQHF. In DNA form, the CDR3 reads TGTGCCAGCAGCCAAGGACTTAGCAATCAGCCCCAGCATTTT.

The chain joins TRBV7-2 to TRBJ2-7; the D gene is possibly TRBD2 (6 bases). Germline V gene sequence: CDR1 SGHTA, CDR2 FQGNSA. The V and J ends lost 1 base and 3 bases respectively, with 13 bases between them. CDR3 size: 15 residues. CDR3 in amino acids: CASSLDAGPNYEQYF. The CDR3 DNA is TGTGCCAGCAGCTTAGATGCGGGACCCAACTACGAGCAGTACTTC.

This clone showed up just once. The chain joins TRBV9 to TRBJ1-3; D possibly corresponds to TRBD1 (6 bases). Trimming stripped 1 base from V and 7 bases from J, with 12 bases between. The CDR3 contains 14 residues. The V gene's germline CDR1 is SGDLS and CDR2 YYNGEE. The CDR3 coding sequence is TGTGCCAGCAGCGTACTTGGTCAGGGGAACACCATATATTTT. Translating it yields CASSVLGQGNTIYF.

In DNA, the CDR3 is TGTGCCATCAGTGAGGGCCGGGGACTGAACACTGAAGCTTTCTTT. Residues: CAISEGRGLNTEAFF. This chain uses TRBV10-3 with TRBJ1-1, with TRBD1 as a possible D gene (5 bases). Trimming removed 2 bases from V and 0 bases from J, with 10 bases in between. The CDR3 runs to 15 residues. CDR1 is ENHRY and CDR2 is SYGVKD in the germline V gene.